These T cell receptor beta chains were read from a single sample in a study of blood T cell repertoires in COVID-19. Sequencing was performed with immunoSEQ multiplex PCR; in TCRdb, only in-frame clones are kept and a portion is missing. The sample records 110,000 to 150,000 clones, approximately 80% being singletons. Sequenced material: PBMCs or T cells enriched from blood (not recorded which). These TCRs come from a woman between 18 and 30 years old who had been exposed to COVID-19. Each CDR3 is given with its conserved first and last residue. Fields, in order: clone size, V gene, J gene, D gene, CDR3 DNA, CDR3 protein. The D gene is left open where the match is weak. Not all rows give a size; the values are once, few, many and, for expanded clones, a class.

abundance: NA; v_gene: TRBV9; j_gene: TRBJ1-1; d_gene: NA; CDR3nt: TGTGCCAGCAGCTTTCAGGGGAACACTGAAGCTTTCTTT; CDR3aa: CASSFQGNTEAFF
abundance: NA; v_gene: TRBV30; j_gene: TRBJ2-7; d_gene: NA; CDR3nt: TGTGCCTGGAGTAAATCTGAGGCTGTCTACGAGCAGTACTTC; CDR3aa: CAWSKSEAVYEQYF
abundance: NA; v_gene: TRBV5-5; j_gene: TRBJ2-3; d_gene: TRBD1; CDR3nt: TGTGCCAGCAGTACAGGGGGAACCCTGCGTCAAAATACGCAGTATTTT; CDR3aa: CASSTGGTLRQNTQYF
abundance: NA; v_gene: TRBV4-1; j_gene: TRBJ2-5; d_gene: TRBD1; CDR3nt: TGCGCCAGCAGCCAAGAAGGCTTTTTTGGGGACGGGACAGAAACAAACCAAGAGACCCAGTACTTC; CDR3aa: CASSQEGFFGDGTETNQETQYF
abundance: once; v_gene: TRBV7-2; j_gene: TRBJ1-5; d_gene: NA; CDR3nt: TGTGCCAGCAGCTTAGACGGTTATAGCAATCAGCCCCAGCATTTT; CDR3aa: CASSLDGYSNQPQHF
abundance: NA; v_gene: TRBV7-2; j_gene: TRBJ1-5; d_gene: TRBD1; CDR3nt: TGTGCCAGCAGCTTAGGACAGGGCGATCAGCCCCAGCATTTT; CDR3aa: CASSLGQGDQPQHF
abundance: NA; v_gene: TRBV19; j_gene: TRBJ2-1; d_gene: TRBD1; CDR3nt: TGTGCCAGTAGTATTTGGCCACCCCGGGACAGTTACAATGAGCAGTTCTTC; CDR3aa: CASSIWPPRDSYNEQFF
abundance: NA; v_gene: TRBV10-3; j_gene: TRBJ1-3; d_gene: NA; CDR3nt: TGTGCCATCAGTGAGAGGGGGGGCGGAAACACCATATATTTT; CDR3aa: CAISERGGGNTIYF
abundance: once; v_gene: TRBV27; j_gene: TRBJ1-5; d_gene: NA; CDR3nt: TGTGCCAGCAGTTTATCGGGGGGAAGGCAGCCCCAGCATTTT; CDR3aa: CASSLSGGRQPQHF
abundance: NA; v_gene: TRBV19; j_gene: TRBJ1-4; d_gene: TRBD1; CDR3nt: TGTGCCAGTACCTCGACAGGGCTAAAACTGTTTTTT; CDR3aa: CASTSTGLKLFF
abundance: NA; v_gene: TRBV14; j_gene: TRBJ1-3; d_gene: NA; CDR3nt: TGTGCCAGCAGCCAAGACTACTTTCCCTCTGGAAACACCATATATTTT; CDR3aa: CASSQDYFPSGNTIYF
abundance: once; v_gene: TRBV6-5; j_gene: TRBJ2-7; d_gene: NA; CDR3nt: TGTGCCAGCAGACAGGTCTACGAGCAGTACTTC; CDR3aa: CASRQVYEQYF